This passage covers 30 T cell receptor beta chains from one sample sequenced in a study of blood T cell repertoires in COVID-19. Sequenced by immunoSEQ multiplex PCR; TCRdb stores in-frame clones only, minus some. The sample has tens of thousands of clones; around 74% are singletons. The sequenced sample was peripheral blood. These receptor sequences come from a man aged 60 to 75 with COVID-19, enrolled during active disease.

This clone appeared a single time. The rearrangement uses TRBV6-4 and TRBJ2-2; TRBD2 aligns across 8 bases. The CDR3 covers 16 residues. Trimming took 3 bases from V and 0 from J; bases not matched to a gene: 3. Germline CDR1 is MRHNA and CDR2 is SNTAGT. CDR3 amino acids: CASSEVAGSNTGELFF. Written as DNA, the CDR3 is TGTGCCAGCAGTGAGGTAGCGGGGTCGAACACCGGGGAGCTGTTTTTT.

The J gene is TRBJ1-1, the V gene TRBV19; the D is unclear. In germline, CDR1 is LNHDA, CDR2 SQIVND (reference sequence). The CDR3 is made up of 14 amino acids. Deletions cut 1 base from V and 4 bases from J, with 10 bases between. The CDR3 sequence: CASSIVSGTTEAFF. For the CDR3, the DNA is TGTGCCAGTAGTATAGTTTCAGGTACCACTGAAGCTTTCTTT.

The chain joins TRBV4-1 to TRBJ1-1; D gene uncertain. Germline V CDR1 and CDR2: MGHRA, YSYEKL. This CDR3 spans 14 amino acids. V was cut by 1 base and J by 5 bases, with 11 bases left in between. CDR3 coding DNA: TGCGCCAGCAGCCAAGCCGAGGGTTTGACTGAAGCTTTCTTT. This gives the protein CASSQAEGLTEAFF.

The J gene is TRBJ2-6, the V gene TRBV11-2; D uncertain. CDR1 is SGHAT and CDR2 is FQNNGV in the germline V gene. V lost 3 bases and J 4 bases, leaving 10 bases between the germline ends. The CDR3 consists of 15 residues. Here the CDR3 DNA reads TGTGCCAGCAGCTTCGACCCGCGGGGGGCCAACGTCCTGACTTTC. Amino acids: CASSFDPRGANVLTF.

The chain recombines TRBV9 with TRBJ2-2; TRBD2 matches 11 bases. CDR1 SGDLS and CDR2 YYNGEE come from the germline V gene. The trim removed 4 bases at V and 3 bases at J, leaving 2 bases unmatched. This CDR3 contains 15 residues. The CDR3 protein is CASSSGLADTGELFF. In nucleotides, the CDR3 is TGTGCCAGCAGCTCGGGACTAGCGGACACCGGGGAGCTGTTTTTT. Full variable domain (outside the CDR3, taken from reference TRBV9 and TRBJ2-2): DSGVTQTPKHLITATGQRVTLRCSPRSGDLSVYWYQQSLDQGLQFLIQYYNGEERAKGNILERFSAQQFPDLHSELNLSSLELGDSALYFCASSSGLADTGELFFGEGSRLTVL.

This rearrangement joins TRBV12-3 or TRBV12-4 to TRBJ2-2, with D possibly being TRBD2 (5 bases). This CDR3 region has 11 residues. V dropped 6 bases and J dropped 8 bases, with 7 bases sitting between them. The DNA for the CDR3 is TGTGCCAGCAGCCGGGGAGGGGAGCTGTTTTTT. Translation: CASSRGGELFF.

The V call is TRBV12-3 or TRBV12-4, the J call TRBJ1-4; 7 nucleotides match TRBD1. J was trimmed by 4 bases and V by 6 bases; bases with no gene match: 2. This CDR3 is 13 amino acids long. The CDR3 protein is CASRGQNNEKLFF. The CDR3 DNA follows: TGTGCCAGCAGGGGACAGAATAATGAAAAACTGTTTTTT.

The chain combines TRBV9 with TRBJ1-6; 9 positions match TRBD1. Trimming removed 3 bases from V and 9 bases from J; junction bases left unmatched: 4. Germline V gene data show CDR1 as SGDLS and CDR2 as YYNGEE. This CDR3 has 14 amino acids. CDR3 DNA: TGTGCCAGCAGCGCGGGACAGGGCAGTTCACCCCTCCACTTT. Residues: CASSAGQGSSPLHF.

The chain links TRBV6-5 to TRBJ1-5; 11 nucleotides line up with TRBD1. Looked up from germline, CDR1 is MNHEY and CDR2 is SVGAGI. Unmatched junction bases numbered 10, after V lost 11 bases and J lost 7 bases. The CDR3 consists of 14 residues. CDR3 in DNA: TGTGCCGGAGGACAGGGGGCCGCATACCAGCCCCAGCATTTT. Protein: CAGGQGAAYQPQHF.

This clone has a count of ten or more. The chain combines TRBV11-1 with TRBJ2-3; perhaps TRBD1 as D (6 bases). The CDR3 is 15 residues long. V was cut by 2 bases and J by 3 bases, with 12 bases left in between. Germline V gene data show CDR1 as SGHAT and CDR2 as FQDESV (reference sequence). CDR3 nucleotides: TGTGCCAGCAGCTTATCACAGGGTAGGACAGATACGCAGTATTTT. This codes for CASSLSQGRTDTQYF.

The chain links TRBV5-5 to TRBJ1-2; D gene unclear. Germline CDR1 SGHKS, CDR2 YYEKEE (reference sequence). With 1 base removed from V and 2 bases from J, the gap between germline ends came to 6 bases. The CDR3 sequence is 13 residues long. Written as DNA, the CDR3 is TGTGCCAGCAGCTTGTATCAGAACTATGGCTACACCTTC. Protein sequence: CASSLYQNYGYTF.

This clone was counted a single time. The CDR3 coding sequence is TGTGCCAGCAGCTTATCACTAGCGGATTACAATGAGCAGTTCTTC. As protein: CASSLSLADYNEQFF. The chain couples TRBV11-1 to TRBJ2-1; 8 bases line up with TRBD2. J gave up 4 bases and V 2 bases, and 4 bases lay outside the gene matches. Germline CDR1 and CDR2: SGHAT and FQDESV (reference sequence). This CDR3 comprises 15 residues.

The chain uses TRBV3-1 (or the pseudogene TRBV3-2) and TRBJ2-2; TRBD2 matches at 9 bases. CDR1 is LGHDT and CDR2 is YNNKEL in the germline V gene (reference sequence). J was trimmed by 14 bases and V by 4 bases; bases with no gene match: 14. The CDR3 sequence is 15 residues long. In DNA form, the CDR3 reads TGTGCCAGCAGCCCCCAACGGACTAGCGAGACCGGCCTGTTTTTT. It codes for CASSPQRTSETGLFF.

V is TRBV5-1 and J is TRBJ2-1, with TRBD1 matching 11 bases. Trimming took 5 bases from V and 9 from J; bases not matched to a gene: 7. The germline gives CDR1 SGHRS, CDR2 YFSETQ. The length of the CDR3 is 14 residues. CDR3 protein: CASSAGTGGGEQFF. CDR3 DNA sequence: TGCGCCAGCAGTGCCGGGACAGGGGGAGGTGAGCAGTTCTTC. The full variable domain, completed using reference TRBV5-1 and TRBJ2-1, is KAGVTQTPRYLIKTRGQQVTLSCSPISGHRSVSWYQQTPGQGLQFLFEYFSETQRNKGNFPGRFSGRQFSNSRSEMNVSTLELGDSALYLCASSAGTGGGEQFFGPGTRLTVL.

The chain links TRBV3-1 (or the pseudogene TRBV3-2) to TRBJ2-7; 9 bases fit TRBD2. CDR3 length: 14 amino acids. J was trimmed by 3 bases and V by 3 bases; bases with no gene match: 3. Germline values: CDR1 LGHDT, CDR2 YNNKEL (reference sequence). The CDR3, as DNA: TGTGCCAGCAGCCACGAGACTAGCGGCTACGAGCAGTACTTC. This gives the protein CASSHETSGYEQYF.

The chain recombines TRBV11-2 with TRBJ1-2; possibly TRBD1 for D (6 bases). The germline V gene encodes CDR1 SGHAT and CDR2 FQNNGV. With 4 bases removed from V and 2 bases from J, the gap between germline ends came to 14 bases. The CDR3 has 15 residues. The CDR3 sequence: CASSSPGQKNYGYTF. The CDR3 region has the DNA TGTGCCAGCAGCTCCCCGGGACAAAAAAACTATGGCTACACCTTC. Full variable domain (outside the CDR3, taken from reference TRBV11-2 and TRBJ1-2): EAGVAQSPRYKIIEKRQSVAFWCNPISGHATLYWYQQILGQGPKLLIQFQNNGVVDDSQLPKDRFSAERLKGVDSTLKIQPAKLEDSAVYLCASSSPGQKNYGYTFGSGTRLTVV.

This CDR3 reads CASSLYASNQPQHF. CDR3 in DNA: TGTGCCAGCAGCTTATATGCGAGCAATCAGCCCCAGCATTTT. The V gene is TRBV11-2, the J gene TRBJ1-5; D remains unclear. The germline gives CDR1 SGHAT, CDR2 FQNNGV. The ends were cut back, 2 bases at V and 1 base at J, with 6 bases in the middle. This CDR3 region has 14 residues.

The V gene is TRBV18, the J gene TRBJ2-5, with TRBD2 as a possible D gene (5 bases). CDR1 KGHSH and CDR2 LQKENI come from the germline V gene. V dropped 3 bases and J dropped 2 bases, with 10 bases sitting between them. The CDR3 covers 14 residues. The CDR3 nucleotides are TGTGCCAGCTCACCTCGCAGCGGTCAAGAGACCCAGTACTTC. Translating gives CASSPRSGQETQYF.

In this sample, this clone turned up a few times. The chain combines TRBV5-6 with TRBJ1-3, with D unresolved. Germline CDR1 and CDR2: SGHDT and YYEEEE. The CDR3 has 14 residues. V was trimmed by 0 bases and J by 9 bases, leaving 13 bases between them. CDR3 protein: CASSLGTHGGTIYF. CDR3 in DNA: TGTGCCAGCAGCTTGGGGACCCATGGAGGCACCATATATTTT.

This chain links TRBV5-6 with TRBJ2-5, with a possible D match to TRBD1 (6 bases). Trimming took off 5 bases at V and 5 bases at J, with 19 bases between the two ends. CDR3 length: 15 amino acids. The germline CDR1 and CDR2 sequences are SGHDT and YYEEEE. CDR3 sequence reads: CASRLIQGVGETQYF. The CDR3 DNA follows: TGTGCCAGCAGACTGATACAGGGCGTTGGCGAGACCCAGTACTTC.

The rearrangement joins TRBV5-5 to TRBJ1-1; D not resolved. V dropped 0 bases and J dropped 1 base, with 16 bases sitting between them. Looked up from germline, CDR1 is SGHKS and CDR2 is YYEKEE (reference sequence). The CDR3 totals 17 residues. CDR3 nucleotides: TGTGCCAGCAGCTTGGAAGGCGTAAAGACTACGAACACTGAAGCTTTCTTT. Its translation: CASSLEGVKTTNTEAFF.

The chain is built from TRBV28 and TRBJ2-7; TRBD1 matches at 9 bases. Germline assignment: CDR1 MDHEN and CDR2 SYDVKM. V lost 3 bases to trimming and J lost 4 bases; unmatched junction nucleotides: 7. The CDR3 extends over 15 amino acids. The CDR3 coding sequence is TGTGCCAGCAGTTTCACCGGGACAGGGACTTACGAGCAGTACTTC. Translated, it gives CASSFTGTGTYEQYF. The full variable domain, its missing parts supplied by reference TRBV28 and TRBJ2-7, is DVKVTQSSRYLVKRTGEKVFLECVQDMDHENMFWYRQDPGLGLRLIYFSYDVKMKEKGDIPEGYSVSREKKERFSLILESASTNQTSMYLCASSFTGTGTYEQYFGPGTRLTVT.

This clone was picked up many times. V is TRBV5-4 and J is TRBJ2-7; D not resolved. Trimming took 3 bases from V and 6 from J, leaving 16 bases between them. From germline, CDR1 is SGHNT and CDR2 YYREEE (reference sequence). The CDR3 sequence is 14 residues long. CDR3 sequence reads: CASSYESSRLEQYF. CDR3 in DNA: TGTGCCAGCAGCTATGAGAGCTCCCGCCTCGAGCAGTACTTC.

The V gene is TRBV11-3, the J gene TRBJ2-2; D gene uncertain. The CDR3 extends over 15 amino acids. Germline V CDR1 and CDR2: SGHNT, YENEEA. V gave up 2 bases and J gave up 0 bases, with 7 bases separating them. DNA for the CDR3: TGTGCCAGCAGCTTAAGCTACCCGAACACCGGGGAGCTGTTTTTT. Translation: CASSLSYPNTGELFF.

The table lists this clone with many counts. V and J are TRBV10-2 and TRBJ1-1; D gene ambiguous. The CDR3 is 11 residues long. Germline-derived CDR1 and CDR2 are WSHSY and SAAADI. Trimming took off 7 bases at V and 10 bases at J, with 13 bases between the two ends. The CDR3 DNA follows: TGCGCCAGCACCCGGGGTTTGGGAGCTTTCTTT. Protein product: CASTRGLGAFF.

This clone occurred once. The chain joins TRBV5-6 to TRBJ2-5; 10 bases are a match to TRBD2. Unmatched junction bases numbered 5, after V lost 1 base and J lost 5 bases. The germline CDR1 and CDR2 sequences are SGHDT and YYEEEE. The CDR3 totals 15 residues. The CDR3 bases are TGTGCCAGCAGCTTGTCTCGTAGCGGGAGGGAGACCCAGTACTTC. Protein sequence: CASSLSRSGRETQYF.

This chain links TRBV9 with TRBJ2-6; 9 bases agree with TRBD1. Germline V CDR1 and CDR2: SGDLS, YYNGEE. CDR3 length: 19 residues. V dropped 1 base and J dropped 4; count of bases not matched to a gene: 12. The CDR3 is CASSVSLGQGRSGANVLTF. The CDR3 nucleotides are TGTGCCAGCAGCGTAAGTTTGGGACAGGGAAGATCCGGGGCCAACGTCCTGACTTTC.

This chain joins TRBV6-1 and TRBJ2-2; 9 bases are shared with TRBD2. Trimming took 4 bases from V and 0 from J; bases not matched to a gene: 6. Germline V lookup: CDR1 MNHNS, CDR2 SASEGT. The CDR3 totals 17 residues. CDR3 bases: TGTGCCAGCAGTGGACTAGCGGTGATGTCGAACACCGGGGAGCTGTTTTTT. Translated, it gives CASSGLAVMSNTGELFF.

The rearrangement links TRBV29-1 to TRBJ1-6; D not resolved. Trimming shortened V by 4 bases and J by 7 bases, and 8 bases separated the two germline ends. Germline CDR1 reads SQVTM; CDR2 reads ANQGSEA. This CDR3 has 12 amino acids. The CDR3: CSVGTGNSPLHF. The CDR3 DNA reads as TGCAGCGTTGGAACGGGAAATTCACCCCTCCACTTT.

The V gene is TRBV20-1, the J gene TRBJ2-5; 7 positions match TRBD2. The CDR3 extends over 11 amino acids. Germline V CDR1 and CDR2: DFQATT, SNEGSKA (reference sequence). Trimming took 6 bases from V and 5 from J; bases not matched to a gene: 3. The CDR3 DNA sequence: TGCAGTGCGGGAGGGCGGGAGACCCAGTACTTC. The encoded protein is CSAGGRETQYF.